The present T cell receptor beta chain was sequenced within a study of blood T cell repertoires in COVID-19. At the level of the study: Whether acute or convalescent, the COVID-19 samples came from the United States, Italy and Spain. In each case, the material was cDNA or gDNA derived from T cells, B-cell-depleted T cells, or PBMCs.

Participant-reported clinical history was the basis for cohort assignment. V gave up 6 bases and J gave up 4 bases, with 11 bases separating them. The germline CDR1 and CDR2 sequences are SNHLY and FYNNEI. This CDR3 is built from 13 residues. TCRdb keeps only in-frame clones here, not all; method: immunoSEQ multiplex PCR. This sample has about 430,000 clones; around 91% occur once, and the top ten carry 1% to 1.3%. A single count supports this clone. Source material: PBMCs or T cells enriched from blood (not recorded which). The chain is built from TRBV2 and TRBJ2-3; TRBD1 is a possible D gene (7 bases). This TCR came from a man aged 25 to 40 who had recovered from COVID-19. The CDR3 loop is CASSAGQSDTQYF. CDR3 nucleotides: TGTGCCAGCAGCGCGGGACAGTCAGATACGCAGTATTTT.